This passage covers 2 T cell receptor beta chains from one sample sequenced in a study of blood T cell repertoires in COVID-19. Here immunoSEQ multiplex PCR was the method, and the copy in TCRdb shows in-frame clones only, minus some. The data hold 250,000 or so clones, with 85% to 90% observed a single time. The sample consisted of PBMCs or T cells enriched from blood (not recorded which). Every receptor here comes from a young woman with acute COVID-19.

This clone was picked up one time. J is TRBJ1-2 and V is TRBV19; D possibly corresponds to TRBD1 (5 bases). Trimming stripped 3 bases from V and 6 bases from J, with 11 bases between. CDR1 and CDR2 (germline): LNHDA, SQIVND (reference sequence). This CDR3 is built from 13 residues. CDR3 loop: CASSISAGNGYTF. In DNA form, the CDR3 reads TGTGCCAGTAGTATTTCGGCAGGGAATGGCTACACCTTC. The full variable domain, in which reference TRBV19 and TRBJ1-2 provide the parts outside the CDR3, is DGGITQSPKYLFRKEGQNVTLSCEQNLNHDAMYWYRQDPGQGLRLIYYSQIVNDFQKGDIAEGYSVSREKKESFPLTVTSAQKNPTAFYLCASSISAGNGYTFGSGTRLTVV.

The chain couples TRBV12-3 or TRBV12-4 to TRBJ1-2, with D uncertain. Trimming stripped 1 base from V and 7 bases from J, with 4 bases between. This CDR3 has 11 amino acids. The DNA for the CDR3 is TGTGCCAGCAGTTTAGACACTGGCTACACCTTC. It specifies CASSLDTGYTF.